The TCR beta chain under discussion was sequenced for a study of CD8+ T cells in alopecia areata. RNA was extracted and reverse transcribed into cDNA as the sequencing template. Sequencing used immunoSEQ multiplex PCR; TCRdb keeps in-frame clones, though not all of them. In the table there are 150,000 to 200,000 clones, about three fifths of which are singletons. Treatment denoted: oral pan-JAK inhibitor, 5-10 mg twice daily. Germline V lookup: CDR1 SGHRS, CDR2 YFSETQ. The CDR3 runs 15 residues. Trimming cost V 4 bases and J 4 bases; bases outside gene matches: 10. This clone showed up just once. The chain employs TRBV5-1 and TRBJ2-5; 7 bases map to TRBD1. This sequence was found in a human donor with alopecia areata. Sample: CD4+ T cells sorted from blood, taken around week 49, from a patient treated with tofacitinib. The CDR3 region is CASSVLTGLRETQYF. The CDR3 region has the DNA TGCGCCAGCAGCGTATTGACAGGGCTTCGAGAGACCCAGTACTTC.